Included here is one T cell receptor beta chain sequence, with context. The antigen remains unidentified. The data are from a study of OX40 agonist ivuxolimab in advanced cancers. Study information: Patients received ivuxolimab, an agonistic anti-OX40 (CD134) antibody. The dose-escalation group included hepatocellular carcinoma, melanoma, renal cell carcinoma and head and neck cancer. Whole-study findings and limits: CD8+ T cells were the subset that, on average, had more expanded clones than CD4+. Among the lowest levels of clonal expansion were found in partial responders at 0.1-3.0 mg/kg.

The table came from immunoSEQ multiplex PCR; TCRdb's copy has only in-frame clones and leaves some out. The data show roughly 49,000 clones, about three quarters seen once. Germline V gene lookup returns CDR1 SQVTM and CDR2 ANQGSEA. The CDR3 has 15 amino acids. The ends lost 8 bases at V and 4 bases at J; junction bases unmatched: 13. The source of this sequence is an adult with an advanced solid tumor such as melanoma, head and neck, liver or kidney cancer. The chain carries TRBV29-1 and TRBJ2-3; 9 bases agree with TRBD2. The material was CD4+ or CD8+ T cells sorted from blood, obtained in a trial of the OX40 agonist ivuxolimab. This CDR3 reads CSLWGAGGGADTQYF. The CDR3 coding sequence is TGCAGCCTGTGGGGCGCGGGAGGGGGAGCAGATACGCAGTATTTT.